The following is a T cell receptor beta chain sequence with its context. This sample was included in a study of blood T cell repertoires in COVID-19. Before being deemed recovered, Cohort 3 donors had two negative PCRs, clearance, or symptom resolution. As originally analysed: Reference gene primer amplification yielded estimated nucleated cell counts. The protocol was immunoSEQ multiplex PCR, while the TCRdb copy is restricted to in-frame clones and leaves out a portion. V and J calls and clone size follow that table, whereas D and trimming were derived from the DNA. The table has hundreds of thousands of clones, roughly nine tenths seen once. The sequenced material came from PBMCs or T cells enriched from blood (not recorded which). This clonotype was obtained from a man in his fifties or sixties who had recovered from COVID-19.

This chain's CDR3 is CASSSGSSYNEQFF. CDR3 sequence (DNA): TGTGCCAGCAGTAGCGGGAGTTCGTACAATGAGCAGTTCTTC. This chain uses TRBV6-5 with TRBJ2-1; TRBD2 aligns across 8 bases. This CDR3 has 14 residues. Germline CDR1 and CDR2: MNHEY and SVGAGI. Unmatched junction bases numbered 4, after V lost 5 bases and J lost 4 bases.